Below, 20 T cell receptor beta chains from the same sample are listed, as sequenced in a study of regulatory T cells in long-lasting Graves disease. Time point of the sample: newly diagnosed GD, antithyroid drugs for less than 3 months. Following extraction of RNA from PBMCs, that RNA was used to make the TCR library. Building the TCR beta libraries relied on iRepertoire HTBI primers, and CDR3 regions underwent Arm-PCR. TCRdb re-called the multiplex PCR reads with MiXCR, one entry per CDR3 protein. The table records hundreds of thousands of distinct CDR3 sequences, 16% of them present only once. The same data also went into a second study, on T cells in Graves' hyperthyroidism and ophthalmopathy.

This sample comprised peripheral blood mononuclear cells (PBMCs), obtained at new diagnosis, from a patient treated with antithyroid drugs. Receptors originate from a woman younger than 45 with Graves disease.

V and J are TRBV7-9 and TRBJ2-2; TRBD1 is a possible D gene (5 bases). Germline lookup yields CDR1 SEHNR and CDR2 FQNEAQ (reference sequence). The V gene lost 2 bases and the J gene lost 6 bases, with 13 bases spanning the gap. The CDR3 has 15 amino acids. The CDR3 nucleotides are TGTGCCAGCAGCTTACCGCAGGGTATATCCGGGGAGCTGTTTTTT. Protein product: CASSLPQGISGELFF.

This clonotype was counted at least ten times. The chain joins TRBV27 to TRBJ1-6; tentatively, D is TRBD1 (5 bases). The germline V gene encodes CDR1 MNHEY and CDR2 SMNVEV (reference sequence). The CDR3 sequence is 13 residues long. V dropped 5 bases and J dropped 6 bases, with 8 bases sitting between them. The CDR3 bases are TGTGCCAGCAGTGGGACGGCTAATTCACCCCTCCACTTT. This gives the protein CASSGTANSPLHF.

This clonotype came up many times. This rearrangement joins TRBV29-1 to TRBJ2-1, with 8 bases matching TRBD2. Germline V lookup: CDR1 SQVTM, CDR2 ANQGSEA. CDR3 length: 15 residues. V shed 6 bases and J 0 bases; nucleotides not matched to a gene: 7. The DNA of the CDR3 is TGCAGCGTCGCTAGCGGGCAGAGCTCCTACAATGAGCAGTTCTTC. This translates into CSVASGQSSYNEQFF.

This clonotype was picked up many times. The chain employs TRBV20-1 and TRBJ2-3, with 11 bases that match TRBD2. This CDR3 is 16 amino acids long. The germline gives CDR1 DFQATT, CDR2 SNEGSKA (reference sequence). After removal of 6 bases from V and 1 base from J, the junction contained 9 bases not matched to a gene. This CDR3 reads CSATGTSGPRTDTQYF. Written as DNA, the CDR3 is TGCAGTGCGACCGGGACTAGCGGTCCCCGCACAGATACGCAGTATTTT.

This clonotype was counted a few times. The chain is built from TRBV20-1 and TRBJ2-5; 16 bases line up with TRBD2. V lost 3 bases and J lost 5; bases outside the gene matches: 6. Germline V gene data show CDR1 as DFQATT and CDR2 as SNEGSKA (reference sequence). The CDR3 has 16 residues. The CDR3 protein is CSARGTSGRAWETQYF. Here the CDR3 DNA reads TGCAGTGCTAGGGGGACTAGCGGGAGGGCCTGGGAGACCCAGTACTTC.

This clonotype was counted only a few times. The CDR3 bases are TGTGCCAGCAGCGTACAGGGGGCCCGCGCCCGGGGAATATATGGCTACACCTTC. Protein sequence: CASSVQGARARGIYGYTF. This sequence joins TRBV5-6 and TRBJ1-2, with 9 bases fitting TRBD1. The CDR3 covers 18 residues. Trimming at V came to 4 bases and at J to 5 bases, leaving 18 bases not matched to a gene. From germline, CDR1 is SGHDT and CDR2 YYEEEE.

This clonotype was detected ten times or more. The chain uses TRBV7-2 and TRBJ2-7; 8 bases align to TRBD2. The CDR3 is 15 residues long. Germline V gene sequence: CDR1 SGHTA, CDR2 FQGNSA. V shed 2 bases, J shed 2 bases, and the junction held 5 bases outside the gene matches. The CDR3 nucleotides read TGTGCCAGCAGCTTACCTGGGCGGGGGGCCTACGAGCAGTACTTC. This encodes CASSLPGRGAYEQYF. Supplemented by reference TRBV7-2 and TRBJ2-7, the full variable domain reads GAGVSQSPSNKVTEKGKDVELRCDPISGHTALYWYRQSLGQGLEFLIYFQGNSAPDKSGLPSDRFSAERTGGSVSTLTIQRTQQEDSAVYLCASSLPGRGAYEQYFGPGTRLTVT.

The rearrangement joins TRBV2 to TRBJ1-3; the D is unclear. CDR1 and CDR2 (germline): SNHLY, FYNNEI. The CDR3 is 15 amino acids. V was clipped by 5 bases and J by 4 bases, with 15 bases between them. The CDR3 here is CASSFAPISGNTIYF. The DNA of the CDR3 is TGTGCCAGCAGTTTTGCCCCGATCTCCGGAAACACCATATATTTT.

The sample holds a few counts of this clonotype. The genes are TRBV7-8 and TRBJ2-1; 8 bases align to TRBD2. J gave up 2 bases and V 5 bases, and 8 bases lay outside the gene matches. This CDR3 contains 16 residues. Germline CDR1 SGHVS, CDR2 FQNEAQ. CDR3 protein: CASSPETSAAYNEQFF. DNA of the CDR3: TGTGCCAGCAGCCCAGAGACTAGCGCCGCCTACAATGAGCAGTTCTTC. Full variable domain (remainder filled in from reference TRBV7-8 and TRBJ2-1): GAGVSQSPRYKVAKRGQDVALRCDPISGHVSLFWYQQALGQGPEFLTYFQNEAQLDKSGLPSDRFFAERPEGSVSTLKIQRTQQEDSAVYLCASSPETSAAYNEQFFGPGTRLTVL.

This clonotype was picked up one time. This may be a read error: a much more frequent sequence differs by one nucleotide. The chain uses TRBV20-1 and TRBJ2-1; 7 nucleotides line up with TRBD2. Germline-derived CDR1 and CDR2 are DFQATT and SNEGSKA (reference sequence). Germline trimming cut 5 bases from V and 6 bases from J; bases unmatched to any gene: 10. This CDR3 contains 14 residues. The CDR3 sequence is CSAGAGASSNEQFF. The CDR3 nucleotides read TGCAGTGCTGGCGCGGGAGCCAGTTCCAATGAGCAGTTCTTC.

In its sample, this clonotype was seen many times. The chain recombines TRBV11-2 with TRBJ2-1; 7 positions agree with TRBD2. Trimming at V came to 2 bases and at J to 4 bases, leaving 8 bases not matched to a gene. Germline V gene lookup returns CDR1 SGHAT and CDR2 FQNNGV. This CDR3 is built from 16 residues. CDR3 protein: CASSLMLTSEYNEQFF. CDR3 nucleotides: TGTGCCAGCAGCTTAATGTTAACTAGCGAATACAATGAGCAGTTCTTC.

V usage is TRBV5-1 and J usage is TRBJ1-1; D call uncertain. The CDR3 contains 14 residues. Germline V gene data show CDR1 as SGHRS and CDR2 as YFSETQ. The V and J ends lost 2 bases and 0 bases respectively, with 8 bases between them. The CDR3 loop is CASSLNGLNTEAFF. The CDR3 DNA reads TGCGCCAGCAGCTTAAACGGATTGAACACTGAAGCTTTCTTT.

The sample holds many counts of this clonotype. The chain employs TRBV12-5 and TRBJ1-1; D not certain. V lost 6 bases, J lost 5 bases, and 10 bases lay in between. Per the germline V gene, CDR1 is LGHNT and CDR2 is FRNRAP. The CDR3 runs 12 residues. The DNA of the CDR3 is TGTGCTAGTGGACTATCCGTTACTGAAGCTTTCTTT. Translating gives CASGLSVTEAFF.

This clonotype was detected only once. J is TRBJ2-3 and V is TRBV27; no clear D gene. With 8 bases removed from V and 4 bases from J, the gap between germline ends came to 4 bases. Germline V gene data show CDR1 as MNHEY and CDR2 as SMNVEV (reference sequence). The CDR3 runs to 10 residues. The CDR3 here is CASGPDTQYF. Here the CDR3 DNA reads TGTGCCAGCGGACCAGATACGCAGTATTTT.

The V gene is TRBV6-1, the J gene TRBJ2-1, with D possibly TRBD2 on 9 matching bases. Germline V lookup: CDR1 MNHNS, CDR2 SASEGT. V was cut by 7 bases and J by 6 bases, with 19 bases left in between. CDR3 length equals 15 residues. CDR3 in amino acids: CASMALAGQVNEQFF. Written as DNA, the CDR3 is TGTGCCAGCATGGCCCTAGCGGGACAGGTCAATGAGCAGTTCTTC.

The rearrangement uses TRBV7-9 and TRBJ2-3, with 10 bases fitting TRBD2. Germline loops: CDR1 SEHNR, CDR2 FQNEAQ (reference sequence). This CDR3 is 15 amino acids long. The junction had 7 bases not matched to a gene; V was cut back by 6 bases and J by 4 bases. The CDR3 bases are TGTGCCAGCAGTCCCTCTAGCGGGAGTTCAGATACGCAGTATTTT. It specifies CASSPSSGSSDTQYF.

The table lists this clonotype with many counts. The chain is built from TRBV6-1 and TRBJ2-1; 9 nucleotides match TRBD2. V lost 5 bases to trimming and J lost 7 bases; unmatched junction nucleotides: 12. Germline lookup yields CDR1 MNHNS and CDR2 SASEGT. The CDR3 contains 16 residues. In nucleotides, the CDR3 is TGTGCCAGCAGTCAGACTAGCGGCCTTAAGGGGAATGAGCAGTTCTTC. As protein: CASSQTSGLKGNEQFF.

The rearrangement links TRBV29-1 to TRBJ2-1, with 9 bases lining up with TRBD2. V dropped 7 bases and J dropped 6; count of bases not matched to a gene: 4. This CDR3 spans 12 amino acids. CDR1 SQVTM and CDR2 ANQGSEA come from the germline V gene. The CDR3 protein is CSDSGSLNEQFF. The DNA for the CDR3 is TGCAGCGATAGCGGGAGTCTCAATGAGCAGTTCTTC.

In DNA, the CDR3 is TGTGCCAGCAGACCGGGACAGGGGATTGCAACTAATGAAAAACTGTTTTTT. This encodes CASRPGQGIATNEKLFF. The V and J genes are TRBV27 and TRBJ1-4; 10 bases map to TRBD1. Germline V gene lookup returns CDR1 MNHEY and CDR2 SMNVEV (reference sequence). The CDR3 runs to 17 residues. V lost 6 bases to trimming and J lost 0 bases; unmatched junction nucleotides: 7.

Ten or more counts support this clonotype. The J gene is TRBJ1-1, the V gene TRBV3-1; D perhaps matches TRBD1 (5 bases). The CDR3 is made up of 14 amino acids. CDR1 and CDR2 (germline): LGHDT, YNNKEL (reference sequence). The V end was cut by 4 bases, the J end by 0 bases, with 9 bases between. The DNA of the CDR3 is TGTGCCAGCAGCCGGAGACAGATGAACACTGAAGCTTTCTTT. The encoded protein is CASSRRQMNTEAFF. The full variable domain, completed using reference TRBV3-1 and TRBJ1-1, is DTAVSQTPKYLVTQMGNDKSIKCEQNLGHDTMYWYKQDSKKFLKIMFSYNNKELIINETVPNRFSPKSPDKAHLNLHINSLELGDSAVYFCASSRRQMNTEAFFGQGTRLTVV.